This TCR beta chain was sequenced during a study of post-analysis software for immune sequencing data (dated by TCRdb to the mid-2010s). With regard to the full study: Disease courses on record covered relapsing-remitting, secondary progressive and progressive-relapsing multiple sclerosis, though some patients had no subtype annotation. The multiple sclerosis patient repertoires were compared with some twelve previously published healthy control repertoires from donors aged roughly 6 to 27 years. A subset of samples was prepared in parallel using single-end sample barcoding, then pooled and co-amplified after Illumina adapter ligation. The full study reports these points: Direct clustering with F measure revealed strong co-clustering of samples prepared in the same batch, which led to a batch-effect correction. Significantly lower normalized Chao1 diversity was found in multiple sclerosis patients than in controls, suggesting substantial peripheral T-cell clonal expansion. The multiple sclerosis patient group was slightly younger than the control group. Several TRBV segments, including TRBV5-6, TRBV5-1 and TRBV20-1, were significantly more frequent in patients than controls.

Regarding this clonotype: This receptor's antigen is unknown. The input lacks base qualities; no much larger clone sits a single base away.

Library preparation was by PCR. For sequencing, an Illumina HiSeq 2500 was employed. Unique molecular identifiers were incorporated into TCR beta cDNA libraries to reduce PCR and sequencing biases. Some 500,000 cDNA molecules were obtained per 1 to 10 million input T cells, so each molecule approximated one T cell. The patient libraries were prepared and sequenced using the same protocol as the earlier healthy control dataset. Samples belonging to the same batch were prepared together, multiplexed and sequenced on a shared HiSeq lane. Concerning the study's data processing: MIGEC was used to process the raw barcoded reads, and molecular identifier groups with only a single read were discarded before consensus assembly and CDR3 extraction. VDJtools was used for post-analysis of the clonotype tables, and diversity was normalized by down-sampling every dataset to the size of the smallest sample. In repertoire overlap clustering, CDR3 amino acid sequences, but not nucleotide sequences, were matched to correct batch-related cross-sample contamination. The public reads were quality trimmed at Q25 with fastp and then assembled into clones with MiXCR by TCRdb, keeping productive beta chains. Identical CDR3 proteins give one entry, which carries the most common genes and DNA. These V and J calls derive from TCRdb rather than the authors' analysis. In this sample the table shows roughly 430,000 distinct CDR3 sequences, less than 40% of which occur a single time. Jointly, the top ten make up about 7.6% of the sample.

TCR beta repertoires were profiled from peripheral blood of 10 to 15 young patients with multiple sclerosis to demonstrate the VDJtools post-analysis software. Multiple sclerosis patients were children and adolescents aged about 6 to 15 years. Here V drops 2 bases and J drops 11 bases, and the junction holds 10 bases not matched to any gene. The germline V gene sets CDR1 to SGHRS and CDR2 to YFSETQ. The CDR3 runs 14 amino acids, cysteine and phenylalanine included. The entry retains the CDR3 DNA only, 42 bases that are in frame from base 1. Source material: blood. The receptor was isolated from a girl aged 2-10 years with multiple sclerosis. In this chain, TRBV5-1 is recombined with TRBJ2-5; 9 bases in between match TRBD1. The bases are TGCGCCAGCAGCTTTACCGGGACAGGGAGAGAGCAGTACTTC. Translated, it gives CASSFTGTGREQYF. Extended through the reference TRBV5-1 and TRBJ2-5 proteins, this CDR3 yields the full variable domain: KAGVTQTPRYLIKTRGQQVTLSCSPISGHRSVSWYQQTPGQGLQFLFEYFSETQRNKGNFPGRFSGRQFSNSRSEMNVSTLELGDSALYLCASSFTGTGREQYFGPGTRLLVL.